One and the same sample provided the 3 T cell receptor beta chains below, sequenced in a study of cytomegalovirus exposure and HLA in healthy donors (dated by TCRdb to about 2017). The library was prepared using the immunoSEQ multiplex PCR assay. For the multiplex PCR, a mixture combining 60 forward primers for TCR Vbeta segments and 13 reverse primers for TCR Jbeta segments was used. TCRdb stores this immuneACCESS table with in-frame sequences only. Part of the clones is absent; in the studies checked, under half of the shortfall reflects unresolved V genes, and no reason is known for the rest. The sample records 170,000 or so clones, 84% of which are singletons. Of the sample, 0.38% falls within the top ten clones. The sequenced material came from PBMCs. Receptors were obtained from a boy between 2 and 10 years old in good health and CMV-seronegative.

The DNA for the CDR3 is TGCGCCAGCAGTCCCGAGCGGGAGACATACAATGAGCAGTTCTTC. It is translated as CASSPERETYNEQFF. V usage is TRBV10-2 and J usage is TRBJ2-1, with TRBD2 matching 8 bases. V lost 5 bases and J lost 4; bases outside the gene matches: 7. CDR1 WSHSY and CDR2 SAAADI come from the germline V gene. The CDR3 totals 15 residues.

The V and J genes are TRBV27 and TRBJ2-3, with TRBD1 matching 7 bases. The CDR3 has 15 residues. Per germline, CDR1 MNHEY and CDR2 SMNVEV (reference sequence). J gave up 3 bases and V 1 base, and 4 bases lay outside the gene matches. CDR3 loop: CASSLWQGVTDTQYF. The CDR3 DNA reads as TGTGCCAGCAGTTTATGGCAGGGGGTAACAGATACGCAGTATTTT.

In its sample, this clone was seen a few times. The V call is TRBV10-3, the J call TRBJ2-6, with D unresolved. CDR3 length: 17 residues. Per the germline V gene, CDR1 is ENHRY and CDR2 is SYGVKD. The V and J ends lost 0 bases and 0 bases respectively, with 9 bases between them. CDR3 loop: CAISESGRSSGANVLTF. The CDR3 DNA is TGTGCCATCAGTGAGTCGGGCAGGTCCTCTGGGGCCAACGTCCTGACTTTC.